A single sample is the source of the 29 T cell receptor beta chains below, sequenced in a study of cytomegalovirus exposure and HLA in healthy donors. It was with 60 Vbeta and 13 Jbeta primers that the PCR ran. The assay was immunoSEQ multiplex PCR, and TCRdb's table has in-frame clones only and misses some. Of 95,000 to 150,000 clones in the sample, 17% were seen once. The specimen sequenced was PBMCs. These receptors were taken from a female donor in good health and CMV-seropositive.

Only a few counts were recorded for this clone. The CDR3 sequence: CASSEHRGQEQYF. The CDR3 nucleotides are TGTGCCAGTAGTGAGCACAGGGGGCAAGAGCAGTACTTC. The chain joins TRBV19 to TRBJ2-7; 9 bases agree with TRBD1. The CDR3 spans 13 residues. With V trimmed by 5 bases and J by 7 bases, 6 bases remained unmatched. The germline CDR1 and CDR2 sequences are LNHDA and SQIVND (reference sequence).

This clone was observed a handful of times. This chain links TRBV28 with TRBJ2-7; TRBD1 aligns across 10 bases. With V trimmed by 6 bases and J by 4 bases, 9 bases remained unmatched. The CDR3 covers 15 residues. Germline lookup yields CDR1 MDHEN and CDR2 SYDVKM. The CDR3 region has the DNA TGTGCCAGCAGACCGGACAGGGGGACTTCTTACGAGCAGTACTTC. It codes for CASRPDRGTSYEQYF.

This clone was seen more than once but under ten times. V gene TRBV27 combines with J gene TRBJ1-1; D may be TRBD1 (6 bases). CDR3 length equals 13 residues. Germline V lookup: CDR1 MNHEY, CDR2 SMNVEV (reference sequence). V was cut by 4 bases and J by 10 bases, with 16 bases left in between. The DNA for the CDR3 is TGTGCCAGCAGTTCAATCGGGGGGCGAGTAGCTTTCTTT. Encoded protein: CASSSIGGRVAFF.

The genes are TRBV28 and TRBJ2-5; D not certain. The V end was cut by 6 bases, the J end by 3 bases, with 11 bases between. The CDR3 has 13 residues. Germline loops: CDR1 MDHEN, CDR2 SYDVKM. The CDR3 loop reads CASSESPKETQYF. CDR3 coding DNA: TGTGCCAGCAGCGAAAGCCCCAAAGAGACCCAGTACTTC.

The chain is built from TRBV4-3 and TRBJ2-1, with 10 positions matching TRBD2. Looked up from germline, CDR1 is LGHNA and CDR2 is YSLEER. The trim removed 2 bases at V and 3 bases at J, leaving 4 bases unmatched. The CDR3 has 16 residues. For the CDR3, the DNA is TGCGCCAGCAGCCAAAGCGGGGGGGCCAGCTACAATGAGCAGTTCTTC. Amino acids: CASSQSGGASYNEQFF.

This clone came up a few times. V is TRBV7-9 and J is TRBJ2-6; 8 bases line up with TRBD1. Germline lookup yields CDR1 SEHNR and CDR2 FQNEAQ (reference sequence). This CDR3 region has 14 residues. V was clipped by 5 bases and J by 10 bases; unmatched bases: 7. CDR3 region: CASSPGQGANVLTF. The CDR3 DNA sequence: TGTGCCAGCAGCCCTGGACAGGGTGCAAACGTCCTGACTTTC.

Only a few counts were recorded for this clone. This chain uses TRBV25-1 with TRBJ2-4; TRBD1 is a possible D gene (5 bases). The germline CDR1 and CDR2 sequences are MGHDK and SYGVNS. V was cut by 6 bases and J by 0 bases, with 9 bases left in between. This CDR3 region has 14 residues. The CDR3 here is CASSPTGAKNIQYF. The DNA of the CDR3 is TGTGCCAGCAGCCCCACAGGAGCCAAAAACATTCAGTACTTC.

This clone occurred a few times. The chain uses TRBV5-6 and TRBJ1-3; 7 bases match TRBD1. CDR3 length: 16 amino acids. In germline, CDR1 is SGHDT, CDR2 YYEEEE. Germline trimming cut 7 bases from V and 11 bases from J; bases unmatched to any gene: 21. The CDR3 DNA is TGTGCCAGCGGGGTTTGGGACAGCCGGCGGTCCTCAGCCATATATTTT. Its protein is CASGVWDSRRSSAIYF.

CDR3 amino acids: CASSPRTGSVVTEAFF. CDR3 DNA sequence: TGTGCCAGCTCACCTCGGACAGGGTCGGTTGTCACTGAAGCTTTCTTT. This chain links TRBV18 with TRBJ1-1, with 8 bases matching TRBD1. Looked up from germline, CDR1 is KGHSH and CDR2 is LQKENI. This CDR3 has 16 residues. Unmatched junction bases numbered 10, after V lost 3 bases and J lost 4 bases.

In this sample, this clone turned up a few times. V and J are TRBV29-1 and TRBJ1-5; the match to TRBD1 covers 7 bases. The CDR3 covers 16 residues. Germline trimming cut 7 bases from V and 2 bases from J; bases unmatched to any gene: 14. Germline V gives CDR1 SQVTM, CDR2 ANQGSEA. The CDR3 region is CSGDRERESGNQPQHF. DNA of the CDR3: TGCAGCGGTGACAGGGAAAGGGAATCTGGCAATCAGCCCCAGCATTTT.

The chain links TRBV4-3 to TRBJ1-4; 10 positions agree with TRBD1. J was trimmed by 6 bases and V by 0 bases; bases with no gene match: 4. This CDR3 region has 16 residues. Looked up from germline, CDR1 is LGHNA and CDR2 is YSLEER. This CDR3 reads CASSQDGQGVYEKLFF. The CDR3 bases are TGCGCCAGCAGCCAAGACGGACAGGGGGTGTATGAAAAACTGTTTTTT.

The genes are TRBV27 and TRBJ2-2; TRBD1 matches at 10 bases. V gave up 0 bases and J gave up 7 bases; unmatched junction bases: 8. CDR1 and CDR2 from the germline V gene are MNHEY and SMNVEV (reference sequence). CDR3 size: 17 residues. The CDR3 is CASSLSEGQGRNGELFF. Written as DNA, the CDR3 is TGTGCCAGCAGTTTATCCGAGGGACAGGGGAGGAACGGGGAGCTGTTTTTT.

The genes are TRBV2 and TRBJ2-5; D unresolved. The CDR3 runs to 11 residues. V shed 4 bases and J shed 3 bases, with 3 bases lying between them. CDR1 is SNHLY, CDR2 FYNNEI, per germline. For the CDR3, the DNA is TGTGCCAGCAGTGGAGAAGAGACCCAGTACTTC. Translation gives CASSGEETQYF.

CDR3 DNA sequence: TGTGCCAGCAGCTCGGGGCCCCAAGACAGGGTCTATGGCTACACCTTC. Encoded protein: CASSSGPQDRVYGYTF. The V gene is TRBV7-9, the J gene TRBJ1-2; 7 nucleotides line up with TRBD1. CDR1 is SEHNR, CDR2 FQNEAQ, per germline (reference sequence). With 4 bases clipped from V and 4 bases from J, the junction kept 12 bases outside the gene matches. The CDR3 runs to 16 residues.

The rearrangement joins TRBV7-9 to TRBJ2-3; unclear D gene. From germline, CDR1 is SEHNR and CDR2 FQNEAQ (reference sequence). The V and J ends lost 6 bases and 4 bases respectively, with 8 bases between them. The CDR3 length is 12 residues. This chain's CDR3 is CASRPRSDTQYF. The CDR3 DNA sequence: TGTGCCAGCAGACCGAGGTCAGATACGCAGTATTTT.

The table lists this clone with a few counts. The gene calls are TRBV27 and TRBJ1-2; D may be TRBD1 (6 bases). The germline V and J ends were trimmed by 5 bases and 5 bases, with 15 bases remaining between them. The CDR3 covers 14 residues. Germline CDR1 and CDR2: MNHEY and SMNVEV (reference sequence). CDR3 DNA sequence: TGTGCCAGCAGTCCCCATGGGGGCAGGTATGGCTACACCTTC. Amino acids: CASSPHGGRYGYTF.

This chain uses TRBV7-9 with TRBJ2-7; no clear D. There are 16 residues in the CDR3. Germline values: CDR1 SEHNR, CDR2 FQNEAQ (reference sequence). V lost 5 bases to trimming and J lost 1 base, with 18 bases between them. CDR3 protein: CASSLASTGISYEQYF. CDR3 coding DNA: TGTGCCAGCAGCCTGGCGAGCACGGGTATTTCCTACGAGCAGTACTTC.

The rearrangement links TRBV6-6 to TRBJ2-7; D is undetermined. Between the trimmed V and J ends, which lost 10 bases and 2 bases, there was a span of 9 bases. This CDR3 comprises 11 residues. Germline CDR1 and CDR2: MNHNY and SVGAGI (reference sequence). CDR3 loop: CATSPAYEQYF. The CDR3 DNA reads as TGTGCCACGTCACCAGCCTACGAGCAGTACTTC.

The chain employs TRBV7-2 and TRBJ1-6; 9 bases agree with TRBD1. Losses at the gene ends were 5 bases for V and 7 bases for J; bases not matched to a gene: 3. The germline gives CDR1 SGHTA, CDR2 FQGNSA. The CDR3 is made up of 14 amino acids. The CDR3 nucleotides are TGTGCCAGCAGCCGACAGGGGGGGAATTCACCCCTCCACTTT. Its protein is CASSRQGGNSPLHF.

The chain links TRBV5-4 to TRBJ2-5; tentative D call: TRBD2 (7 bases). The V end was cut by 7 bases, the J end by 5 bases, with 18 bases between. This CDR3 is built from 14 residues. Germline assignment: CDR1 SGHNT and CDR2 YYREEE (reference sequence). CDR3 sequence: CASSTAGAGETQYF. The CDR3 DNA follows: TGTGCCAGCTCTACCGCGGGGGCTGGGGAGACCCAGTACTTC.

This clone was counted a few times. The chain links TRBV5-6 to TRBJ2-7; tentative D call: TRBD2 (5 bases). CDR3 size: 14 residues. Germline V gives CDR1 SGHDT, CDR2 YYEEEE. Trimming removed 4 bases from V and 3 bases from J, with 14 bases in between. The CDR3 here is CASSTAGLGYEQYF. The CDR3 DNA reads as TGTGCCAGCAGCACCGCGGGCCTCGGCTACGAGCAGTACTTC. Full variable domain (remainder filled in from reference TRBV5-6 and TRBJ2-7): DAGVTQSPTHLIKTRGQQVTLRCSPKSGHDTVSWYQQALGQGPQFIFQYYEEEERQRGNFPDRFSGHQFPNYSSELNVNALLLGDSALYLCASSTAGLGYEQYFGPGTRLTVT.

The V and J genes are TRBV6-1 and TRBJ1-1; 7 nucleotides line up with TRBD1. Unmatched junction bases numbered 10, after V lost 6 bases and J lost 3 bases. CDR3 length: 15 amino acids. Per germline, CDR1 MNHNS and CDR2 SASEGT. CDR3 DNA: TGTGCCAGCAGCCCACAGGGGCTTCGGGACACTGAAGCTTTCTTT. Protein sequence: CASSPQGLRDTEAFF.

V is TRBV5-1 and J is TRBJ2-4; the match to TRBD1 covers 7 bases. CDR1 is SGHRS, CDR2 YFSETQ, per germline. Trimming removed 0 bases from V and 7 bases from J; junction bases left unmatched: 4. The CDR3 consists of 14 residues. The CDR3 sequence is CASSLEGAKNIQYF. DNA for the CDR3: TGCGCCAGCAGCTTGGAGGGGGCTAAGAACATTCAGTACTTC.

The CDR3 DNA reads TGTGCCAGCAGTGACCTACTTAAGTCTAATGAAAAACTGTTTTTT. Protein sequence: CASSDLLKSNEKLFF. The gene calls are TRBV6-1 and TRBJ1-4; D is uncertain. Germline values: CDR1 MNHNS, CDR2 SASEGT. The CDR3 is made up of 15 amino acids. The V gene lost 3 bases and the J gene lost 3 bases, with 11 bases spanning the gap.

Worth noting for this clone: One junction end disagrees with the germline gene, perhaps due to a read error. V gene TRBV5-1 combines with J gene TRBJ1-1, with D possibly matching TRBD1 (5 bases). This CDR3 is built from 13 residues. Germline V gene lookup returns CDR1 SGHRS and CDR2 YFSETQ. CDR3 sequence: CASRFDSNTEAFF. DNA for the CDR3: TGCGCCAGCCGCTTCGACAGTAACACTGAAGCTTTCTTT.

This clone was seen more than once but under ten times. The CDR3 sequence is CASSLQGTLTYNEQFF. For the CDR3, the DNA is TGTGCCAGCAGCCTACAGGGTACCTTGACATACAATGAGCAGTTCTTC. The chain is built from TRBV5-4 and TRBJ2-1; TRBD1 might be the D (6 bases). The CDR3 is 16 amino acids. V was clipped by 4 bases and J by 4 bases, with 18 bases between them. The germline V gene encodes CDR1 SGHNT and CDR2 YYREEE (reference sequence).

The V call is TRBV5-1, the J call TRBJ1-2; TRBD1 matches at 7 bases. Germline V gives CDR1 SGHRS, CDR2 YFSETQ. Trimming removed 0 bases from V and 4 bases from J; junction bases left unmatched: 0. This CDR3 spans 13 amino acids. CDR3 in amino acids: CASSLDRGYGYTF. CDR3 nucleotide sequence: TGCGCCAGCAGCTTGGACAGGGGCTATGGCTACACCTTC.

This chain connects TRBV6-6 to TRBJ1-1; 9 bases are a match to TRBD1. The germline CDR1 and CDR2 sequences are MNHNY and SVGAGI (reference sequence). J lost 2 bases, V lost 2 bases, and 6 bases had no gene match. The CDR3 runs 16 residues. CDR3 coding DNA: TGTGCCAGCAGTTACACACAGGGGGCCTACAACACTGAAGCTTTCTTT. It encodes CASSYTQGAYNTEAFF.

This clone was detected only a few times. The rearrangement uses TRBV7-9 and TRBJ2-7, with 8 bases lining up with TRBD2. CDR3 length: 15 amino acids. Germline-derived CDR1 and CDR2 are SEHNR and FQNEAQ (reference sequence). J was trimmed by 5 bases and V by 4 bases; bases with no gene match: 10. CDR3: CASSSMVAGRDEQYF. The CDR3 DNA is TGTGCCAGCAGCTCAATGGTAGCGGGAAGAGACGAGCAGTACTTC.